These 18 T cell receptor beta chains came from one sample sequenced in a study of T cells in Graves' hyperthyroidism and ophthalmopathy. Researchers amplified the TCR beta CDR3 regions from RNA transcripts. The primer set for the first-round RT-PCR of the TCR CDR3 was HTBI. TCRdb itself ran the multiplex PCR reads through MiXCR, one entry per CDR3 protein. The table records around 600,000 distinct CDR3 sequences, approximately 14% of them present only once. The material sequenced was blood. These receptors were obtained from a woman in her thirties with Graves' hyperthyroidism.

The genes are TRBV9 and TRBJ1-1, with D unclear. Looked up from germline, CDR1 is SGDLS and CDR2 is YYNGEE. The CDR3 extends over 19 amino acids. V lost 0 bases, J lost 3 bases, and 24 bases lay in between. CDR3 in DNA: TGTGCCAGCAGCGTAGGTCTCCAGTGGGAATCCAGCCGGGACACTGAAGCTTTCTTT. This sequence encodes CASSVGLQWESSRDTEAFF.

This clonotype was recorded many times. The chain has TRBV9 and TRBJ2-3; a possible D gene is TRBD1 (5 bases). The CDR3 runs 16 residues. V was pared by 0 bases and J by 1 base, with 12 bases between. Per the germline V gene, CDR1 is SGDLS and CDR2 is YYNGEE. Here the CDR3 reads CASSVDSGHRTDTQYF. The CDR3 region has the DNA TGTGCCAGCAGCGTAGATTCCGGACACCGCACAGATACGCAGTATTTT.

The chain recombines TRBV7-2 with TRBJ2-1, with 8 bases matching TRBD1. V was pared by 5 bases and J by 8 bases, with 8 bases of the junction left unmatched. CDR1 and CDR2 from the germline V gene are SGHTA and FQGNSA. The CDR3 is made up of 14 amino acids. The CDR3 loop is CASSTRQGFDEQFF. The CDR3 DNA reads TGTGCCAGCAGCACGAGACAGGGGTTCGATGAGCAGTTCTTC.

This clonotype was recorded at least ten times. The rearrangement links TRBV20-1 to TRBJ1-5; D perhaps matches TRBD1 (6 bases). Looked up from germline, CDR1 is DFQATT and CDR2 is SNEGSKA (reference sequence). This CDR3 is built from 15 residues. Trimming removed 3 bases at V and 4 bases at J, with 16 bases between. The DNA for the CDR3 is TGCAGTGCTAGCCCTTTCAGGGGAGGAAATCAGCCCCAGCATTTT. As protein: CSASPFRGGNQPQHF.

This clonotype was observed many times. J is TRBJ2-1 and V is TRBV13; no clear D. Germline V lookup: CDR1 PRHDT, CDR2 FYEKMQ (reference sequence). Trimming removed 5 bases from V and 5 bases from J, with 10 bases in between. The CDR3 consists of 13 residues. The CDR3 here is CASSLRTDNEQFF. CDR3 nucleotide sequence: TGTGCCAGCAGCCTTCGGACGGACAATGAGCAGTTCTTC.

The CDR3 DNA sequence: TGTGCCAGCAGCGGGGGACTAGCGGGAGCTCAAGATACGCAGTATTTT. As protein: CASSGGLAGAQDTQYF. The V call is TRBV9, the J call TRBJ2-3; 14 bases agree with TRBD2. J gave up 5 bases and V 3 bases, and 5 bases lay outside the gene matches. CDR1 SGDLS and CDR2 YYNGEE come from the germline V gene. The CDR3 extends over 16 amino acids.

This clonotype has ten or more counts. The chain joins TRBV7-2 to TRBJ1-5; D unresolved. Deletions cut 3 bases from V and 6 bases from J, with 9 bases between. The CDR3 has 13 residues. Germline values: CDR1 SGHTA, CDR2 FQGNSA. CDR3 DNA: TGTGCCAGCAGCTTGCCCGGGTTTCAGCCCCAGCATTTT. It specifies CASSLPGFQPQHF.

This clonotype was picked up a small number of times. The chain joins TRBV6-2 or TRBV6-3 to TRBJ1-5; weak D call: TRBD1 (5 bases). V lost 5 bases to trimming and J lost 2 bases, with 10 bases between them. The CDR3 has 14 residues. CDR1 MNHEY and CDR2 SVGEGT come from the germline V gene. CDR3 residues: CASSARDGNQPQHF. The CDR3 region has the DNA TGTGCCAGCAGTGCACGGGACGGCAATCAGCCCCAGCATTTT.

This clonotype was observed many times. The chain combines TRBV20-1 with TRBJ1-1; 7 positions match TRBD1. Per the germline V gene, CDR1 is DFQATT and CDR2 is SNEGSKA (reference sequence). This CDR3 is 14 amino acids long. Trimming removed 5 bases from V and 1 base from J; junction bases left unmatched: 7. CDR3 loop: CSASYRGRNTEAFF. DNA for the CDR3: TGCAGTGCTTCCTACAGGGGCCGGAACACTGAAGCTTTCTTT.

As regards this clonotype: This may be a read error, as it is one base from a much larger clone. The chain recombines TRBV28 with TRBJ1-3; no clear D gene. CDR1 MDHEN and CDR2 SYDVKM come from the germline V gene. The CDR3 extends over 15 amino acids. CDR3 sequence: CASSFARSVGDTIYF. The CDR3 DNA follows: TGTGCCAGCAGCTTCGCAAGGTCTGTTGGAGACACCATATATTTT.

This clonotype was counted once. This chain uses TRBV6-5 with TRBJ2-3; TRBD2 matches at 10 bases. Trimming removed 4 bases from V and 6 bases from J; junction bases left unmatched: 7. The CDR3 has 15 residues. Per germline, CDR1 MNHEY and CDR2 SVGAGI. The CDR3, as DNA: TGTGCCAGCAGTTCAAGCGGGAGGGCCGCTGATACGCAGTATTTT. It specifies CASSSSGRAADTQYF.

This chain links TRBV10-2 with TRBJ2-1, with 9 bases matching TRBD2. Germline V lookup: CDR1 WSHSY, CDR2 SAAADI. V was clipped by 8 bases and J by 7 bases; unmatched bases: 15. The CDR3 sequence is 16 residues long. Here the CDR3 reads CASAAGSAGGGNEQFF. CDR3 DNA sequence: TGCGCCAGCGCCGCGGGATCAGCGGGAGGCGGGAATGAGCAGTTCTTC.

As for this clonotype: With a much larger clone just one base away, this may be a read error. V and J are TRBV18 and TRBJ2-7; D remains unclear. This CDR3 is built from 15 residues. Germline CDR1 KGHSH, CDR2 LQKENI. As DNA, the CDR3 is TGTGCCGGCTCACCACCAAGTATGAGCTCCTACGAGCAGTACTTC. Its protein product is CAGSPPSMSSYEQYF. The variable domain in full, completed from reference TRBV18 and TRBJ2-7, reads NAGVMQNPRHLVRRRGQEARLRCSPMKGHSHVYWYRQLPEEGLKFMVYLQKENIIDESGMPKERFSAEFPKEGPSILRIQQVVRGDSAAYFCAGSPPSMSSYEQYFGPGTRLTVT.

This clonotype was counted ten times or more. V gene TRBV7-6 combines with J gene TRBJ2-1; 9 bases match TRBD1. Unmatched junction bases numbered 5, after V lost 1 base and J lost 4 bases. The V gene's germline CDR1 is SGHVS and CDR2 FNYEAQ. The CDR3 has 16 residues. This chain's CDR3 is CASSLVTGQGYNEQFF. CDR3 nucleotide sequence: TGTGCCAGCAGCTTAGTCACGGGACAGGGTTACAATGAGCAGTTCTTC. Variable domain in full (rest from reference TRBV7-6 and TRBJ2-1): GAGVSQSPRYKVTKRGQDVALRCDPISGHVSLYWYRQALGQGPEFLTYFNYEAQQDKSGLPNDRFSAERPEGSISTLTIQRTEQRDSAMYRCASSLVTGQGYNEQFFGPGTRLTVL.

CDR3 in amino acids: CASSLALRRTEQFF. In DNA form, the CDR3 reads TGTGCCAGCAGTTTAGCGCTTCGGCGGACTGAGCAGTTCTTC. V usage is TRBV12-3 or TRBV12-4 and J usage is TRBJ2-1; no firm D call. Trimming cost V 0 bases and J 9 bases, with 12 bases left between them. The CDR3 extends over 14 amino acids.

This clonotype was recorded many times. This chain connects TRBV27 to TRBJ1-1, with D possibly matching TRBD1 (6 bases). Trimming removed 5 bases from V and 1 base from J, with 17 bases in between. Per germline, CDR1 MNHEY and CDR2 SMNVEV (reference sequence). CDR3 size: 16 residues. CDR3 protein: CASSRYHRTANTEAFF. The DNA for the CDR3 is TGTGCCAGCAGTCGTTATCATCGGACAGCGAACACTGAAGCTTTCTTT.

At least ten counts were recorded for this clonotype. Just one base apart from a much larger clone, this may be a read error. V gene TRBV28 combines with J gene TRBJ2-1, with D perhaps TRBD2 (6 bases). Germline V lookup: CDR1 MDHEN, CDR2 SYDVKM. Trimming removed 6 bases at V and 6 bases at J, with 9 bases between. The CDR3 length is 12 residues. This chain's CDR3 is CASSRTTNEQFF. CDR3 DNA: TGTGCCAGCAGCCGGACTACCAATGAGCAGTTCTTC.

The sample holds a few counts of this clonotype. A junction boundary mismatches the germline segment, possibly from a read error. The chain recombines TRBV6-5 with TRBJ2-2; TRBD1 agrees at 8 bases. CDR1 is MNHEY and CDR2 is SVGAGI in the germline V gene. This CDR3 spans 15 amino acids. The CDR3 coding sequence is TGTGCCAGCAGTTACGCAGGGGGCTCCCCCGGGGAACTGTTTTTT. Amino acids: CASSYAGGSPGELFF.